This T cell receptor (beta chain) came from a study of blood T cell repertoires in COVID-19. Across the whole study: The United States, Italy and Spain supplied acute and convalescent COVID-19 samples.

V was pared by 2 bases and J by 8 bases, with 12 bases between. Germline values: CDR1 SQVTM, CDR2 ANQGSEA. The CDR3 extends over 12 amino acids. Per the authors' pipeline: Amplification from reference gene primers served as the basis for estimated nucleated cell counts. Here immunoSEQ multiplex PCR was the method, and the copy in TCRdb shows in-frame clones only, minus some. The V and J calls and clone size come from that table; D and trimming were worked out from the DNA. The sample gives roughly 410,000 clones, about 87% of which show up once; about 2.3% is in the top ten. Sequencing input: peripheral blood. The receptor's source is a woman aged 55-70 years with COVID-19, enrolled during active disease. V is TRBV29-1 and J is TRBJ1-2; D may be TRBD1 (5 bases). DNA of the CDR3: TGCAGCGTTGAATGGGGCCCCGGGGGCTACACCTTC. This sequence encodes CSVEWGPGGYTF.